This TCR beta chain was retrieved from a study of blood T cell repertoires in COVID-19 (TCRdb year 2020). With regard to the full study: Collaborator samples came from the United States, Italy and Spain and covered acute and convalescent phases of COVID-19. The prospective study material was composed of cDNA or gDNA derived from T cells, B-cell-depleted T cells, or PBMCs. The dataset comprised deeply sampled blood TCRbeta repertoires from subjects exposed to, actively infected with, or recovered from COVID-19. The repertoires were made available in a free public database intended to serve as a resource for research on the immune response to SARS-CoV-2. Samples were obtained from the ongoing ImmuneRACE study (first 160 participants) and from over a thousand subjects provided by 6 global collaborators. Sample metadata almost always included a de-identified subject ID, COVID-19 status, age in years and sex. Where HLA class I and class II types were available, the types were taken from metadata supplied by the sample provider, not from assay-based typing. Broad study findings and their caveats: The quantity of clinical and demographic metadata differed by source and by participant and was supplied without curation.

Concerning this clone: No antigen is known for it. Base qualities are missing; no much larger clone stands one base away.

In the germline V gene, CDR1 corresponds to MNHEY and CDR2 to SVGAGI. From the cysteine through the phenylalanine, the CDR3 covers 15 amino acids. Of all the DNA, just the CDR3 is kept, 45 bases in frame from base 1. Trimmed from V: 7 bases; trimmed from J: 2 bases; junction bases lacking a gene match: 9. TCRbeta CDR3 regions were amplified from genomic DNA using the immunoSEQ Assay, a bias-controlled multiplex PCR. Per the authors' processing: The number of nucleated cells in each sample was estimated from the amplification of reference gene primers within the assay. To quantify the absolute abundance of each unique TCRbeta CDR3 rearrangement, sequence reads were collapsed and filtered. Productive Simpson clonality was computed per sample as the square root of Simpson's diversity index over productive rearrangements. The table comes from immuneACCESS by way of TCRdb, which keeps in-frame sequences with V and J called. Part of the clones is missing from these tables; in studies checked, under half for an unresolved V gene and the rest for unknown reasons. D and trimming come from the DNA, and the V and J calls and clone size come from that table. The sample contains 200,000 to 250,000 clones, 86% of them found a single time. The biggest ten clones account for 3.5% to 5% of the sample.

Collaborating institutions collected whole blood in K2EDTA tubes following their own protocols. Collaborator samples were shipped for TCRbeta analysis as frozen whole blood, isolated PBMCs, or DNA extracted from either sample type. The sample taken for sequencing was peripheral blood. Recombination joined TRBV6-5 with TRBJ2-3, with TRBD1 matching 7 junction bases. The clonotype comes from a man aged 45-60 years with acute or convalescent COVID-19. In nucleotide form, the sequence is TGTGCCAGCACACCTGACAGGGTCCCCACAGATACGCAGTATTTT. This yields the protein CASTPDRVPTDTQYF.